The 25 T cell receptor beta chains listed next were all sequenced from one sample in a study of cytomegalovirus exposure and HLA in healthy donors (dated by TCRdb to about 2017). The library relied on the immunoSEQ multiplex PCR assay. For the multiplex PCR, a mixture combining 60 forward primers for TCR Vbeta segments and 13 reverse primers for TCR Jbeta segments was used. This is the immuneACCESS table as TCRdb keeps it, with only in-frame sequences that have V and J called. A part of the clones is gone; compared with another copy, unresolved V genes explain less than half, and the rest is unexplained. The sample table contains around 100,000 clones; only one count was recorded for about 80% of them. The biggest ten clones account for around 4.1% of the sample. Sequenced material: PBMCs. These receptors came from a man aged 35-49 years in good health and CMV-seronegative.

The J gene is TRBJ1-1, the V gene TRBV11-1, with 7 bases matching TRBD1. The CDR3 contains 12 residues. The V gene end was trimmed by 4 bases and the J gene end by 11 bases; junction bases not matched to a gene: 7. The germline gives CDR1 SGHAT, CDR2 FQDESV (reference sequence). The CDR3 region is CASSYDREDAFF. The DNA for the CDR3 is TGTGCCAGCAGCTACGACAGGGAAGACGCTTTCTTT.

CDR3 DNA sequence: TGTGCCAGCTCCCTCGGCAGGGAGGTGGAAAAACTGTTTTTT. Protein sequence: CASSLGREVEKLFF. The rearrangement links TRBV18 to TRBJ1-4; a possible D gene is TRBD1 (5 bases). The CDR3 runs 14 residues. V lost 6 bases and J lost 8, with 16 bases in between. Per the germline V gene, CDR1 is KGHSH and CDR2 is LQKENI.

This chain connects TRBV7-9 to TRBJ1-1; 8 bases are a match to TRBD1. Germline loops: CDR1 SEHNR, CDR2 FQNEAQ (reference sequence). The J segment lost 0 bases and the V segment lost 6 bases, leaving 0 bases of the junction unmatched. The CDR3 covers 13 residues. The CDR3 protein is CASRGQVNTEAFF. As DNA, the CDR3 is TGTGCCAGCAGGGGACAGGTGAACACTGAAGCTTTCTTT.

The chain is built from TRBV27 and TRBJ1-2, with 11 bases lining up with TRBD1. CDR1 is MNHEY and CDR2 is SMNVEV in the germline V gene (reference sequence). Germline trimming cut 4 bases from V and 4 bases from J; bases unmatched to any gene: 5. The CDR3 consists of 15 residues. The CDR3 region is CASSYRDRGFYGYTF. The CDR3, as DNA: TGTGCCAGCAGTTACCGGGACAGGGGGTTCTATGGCTACACCTTC.

This clone occurred once. The rearrangement uses TRBV19 and TRBJ2-5, with unresolved D. Looked up from germline, CDR1 is LNHDA and CDR2 is SQIVND (reference sequence). This CDR3 contains 13 residues. V dropped 3 bases and J dropped 5 bases, with 10 bases sitting between them. The CDR3 here is CASSIGVWETQYF. CDR3 bases: TGTGCCAGTAGTATCGGTGTGTGGGAGACCCAGTACTTC. The full variable domain, its missing parts supplied by reference TRBV19 and TRBJ2-5, is DGGITQSPKYLFRKEGQNVTLSCEQNLNHDAMYWYRQDPGQGLRLIYYSQIVNDFQKGDIAEGYSVSREKKESFPLTVTSAQKNPTAFYLCASSIGVWETQYFGPGTRLLVL.

The chain links TRBV2 to TRBJ1-3; D remains unclear. The CDR3 has 16 residues. Deletions cut 1 base from V and 2 bases from J, with 12 bases between. CDR1 is SNHLY, CDR2 FYNNEI, per germline. CDR3 region: CASSEVMLRAGNTIYF. The CDR3 bases are TGTGCCAGCAGTGAAGTCATGCTGAGGGCTGGAAACACCATATATTTT.

The chain couples TRBV7-3 to TRBJ2-2; 12 nucleotides align to TRBD2. V shed 6 bases, J shed 4 bases, and the junction held 3 bases outside the gene matches. The V gene's germline CDR1 is SGHTA and CDR2 FQGTGA. The CDR3 spans 15 residues. CDR3 coding DNA: TGTGCCAGCAGTGTGGGACTAGCGGGCACCGGGGAGCTGTTTTTT. It translates to CASSVGLAGTGELFF.

This clone was counted between two and nine times. The rearrangement uses TRBV2 and TRBJ2-6; no definite D call. The CDR3 sequence is 14 residues long. In germline, CDR1 is SNHLY, CDR2 FYNNEI. The V gene lost 1 base and the J gene lost 4 bases, with 5 bases spanning the gap. In DNA, the CDR3 is TGTGCCAGCAGTGAAGGCGCAGGGGCCAACGTCCTGACTTTC. This encodes CASSEGAGANVLTF.

The rearrangement uses TRBV7-2 and TRBJ2-3, with a possible D match to TRBD2 (6 bases). CDR1 and CDR2 (germline): SGHTA, FQGNSA. The CDR3 is 14 residues long. Between the trimmed V and J ends, which lost 5 bases and 0 bases, there was a span of 9 bases. CDR3 coding DNA: TGTGCCAGCAGCACACGGGGGAGCACAGATACGCAGTATTTT. Residues: CASSTRGSTDTQYF.

This clone has a handful of counts. V gene TRBV5-1 combines with J gene TRBJ2-3; 10 positions match TRBD2. CDR1 is SGHRS, CDR2 YFSETQ, per germline. The junction had 8 bases not matched to a gene; V was cut back by 2 bases and J by 2 bases. CDR3 length: 17 amino acids. The CDR3 DNA reads as TGCGCCAGCAGCTTTGCTAGCGGGGGACTGTACACAGATACGCAGTATTTT. This codes for CASSFASGGLYTDTQYF.

This clone appeared a few times. The rearrangement joins TRBV13 to TRBJ2-1, with 16 bases fitting TRBD2. Germline loops: CDR1 PRHDT, CDR2 FYEKMQ (reference sequence). With 5 bases clipped from V and 8 bases from J, the junction kept 6 bases outside the gene matches. The CDR3 loop spans 16 amino acids. The DNA for the CDR3 is TGTGCCAGCAGCAGGGGACTAGCGGGGGGGTTGTATGAGCAGTTCTTC. It is translated as CASSRGLAGGLYEQFF.

The gene calls are TRBV7-6 and TRBJ1-2; no clear D gene. Germline-derived CDR1 and CDR2 are SGHVS and FNYEAQ. The V gene lost 5 bases and the J gene lost 4 bases, with 14 bases spanning the gap. The CDR3 is 14 amino acids. CDR3 sequence reads: CASSPSRESYGYTF. The CDR3 DNA reads as TGTGCCAGCAGCCCGTCGCGGGAGAGCTATGGCTACACCTTC.

In nucleotides, the CDR3 is TGTGCCAGCAGCCCGGGACTAGCGGTGAACACCGGGGAGCTGTTTTTT. Translated: CASSPGLAVNTGELFF. V usage is TRBV5-4 and J usage is TRBJ2-2; 11 nucleotides align to TRBD2. The length of the CDR3 is 16 residues. From germline, CDR1 is SGHNT and CDR2 YYREEE (reference sequence). The trim removed 4 bases at V and 1 base at J, leaving 3 bases unmatched.

The gene calls are TRBV4-3 and TRBJ1-2, with TRBD1 identical over 8 bases. CDR1 is LGHNA and CDR2 is YSLEER in the germline V gene. This CDR3 is 14 amino acids long. The ends lost 4 bases at V and 5 bases at J; junction bases unmatched: 6. The CDR3 DNA follows: TGCGCCAGCAGCCCAACAGGGGGAAGTTATGGCTACACCTTC. Its protein is CASSPTGGSYGYTF.

The chain uses TRBV7-8 and TRBJ2-3; TRBD2 matches 7 bases. With V trimmed by 1 base and J by 5 bases, 12 bases remained unmatched. Germline-derived CDR1 and CDR2 are SGHVS and FQNEAQ. This CDR3 has 17 residues. The CDR3 loop reads CASSLVGGGWGGDTQYF. DNA of the CDR3: TGTGCCAGCAGCTTAGTGGGCGGGGGTTGGGGAGGAGATACGCAGTATTTT.

The chain joins TRBV19 to TRBJ1-5; maybe TRBD1 (5 bases). Germline V CDR1 and CDR2: LNHDA, SQIVND (reference sequence). This CDR3 region has 16 residues. The V gene lost 6 bases and the J gene lost 7 bases, with 22 bases spanning the gap. CDR3 residues: CASRKDGTTGRQPQHF. In DNA, the CDR3 is TGTGCCAGTAGAAAGGATGGGACGACCGGGAGGCAGCCCCAGCATTTT.

The chain employs TRBV5-1 and TRBJ2-2; a weak D match, TRBD2 (6 bases). The germline gives CDR1 SGHRS, CDR2 YFSETQ. Trimming stripped 0 bases from V and 6 bases from J, with 12 bases between. CDR3 length: 15 residues. Written as DNA, the CDR3 is TGCGCCAGCAGCTTGGTTGGGCTAGCGTCCGGGGAGCTGTTTTTT. Translating gives CASSLVGLASGELFF.

This chain links TRBV6-5 with TRBJ1-2, with 8 bases aligning to TRBD1. The CDR3 sequence is 11 residues long. Germline V lookup: CDR1 MNHEY, CDR2 SVGAGI. V lost 8 bases, J lost 8 bases, and 4 bases stayed unmatched. The DNA of the CDR3 is TGTGCCAGCCGGACAGGGTCGGGCTACACCTTC. This sequence encodes CASRTGSGYTF.

The chain combines TRBV18 with TRBJ2-5; no clear D gene. The CDR3 runs 14 residues. Trimming removed 4 bases from V and 3 bases from J, with 12 bases in between. Germline V CDR1 and CDR2: KGHSH, LQKENI. The CDR3 loop reads CASSLLTQKETQYF. DNA of the CDR3: TGTGCCAGCTCACTACTTACGCAAAAAGAGACCCAGTACTTC.

The chain couples TRBV7-2 to TRBJ2-1; maybe TRBD1 (6 bases). Trimming removed 5 bases from V and 4 bases from J, with 12 bases in between. CDR3 length equals 14 residues. From germline, CDR1 is SGHTA and CDR2 FQGNSA. CDR3 DNA sequence: TGTGCCAGCAGCAAGGGGGACGGTTACAATGAGCAGTTCTTC. Its protein product is CASSKGDGYNEQFF. Complete variable domain (other parts from reference TRBV7-2 and TRBJ2-1): GAGVSQSPSNKVTEKGKDVELRCDPISGHTALYWYRQSLGQGLEFLIYFQGNSAPDKSGLPSDRFSAERTGGSVSTLTIQRTQQEDSAVYLCASSKGDGYNEQFFGPGTRLTVL.

This chain uses TRBV20-1 with TRBJ1-2; the D is unclear. The V end lost 3 bases, the J end lost 7 bases, and 6 bases lay between the germline ends. From germline, CDR1 is DFQATT and CDR2 SNEGSKA (reference sequence). CDR3 length: 10 amino acids. CDR3 loop: CSASGGGYTF. The CDR3 nucleotides are TGCAGTGCTAGCGGTGGTGGCTACACCTTC.

This chain uses TRBV19 with TRBJ2-2; 9 positions agree with TRBD1. Germline V gives CDR1 LNHDA, CDR2 SQIVND (reference sequence). The CDR3 totals 15 residues. V trimming: 3 bases; J trimming: 5 bases; junction bases outside the gene matches: 4. The CDR3 spells CASSIGQGLTGELFF. The CDR3 nucleotides read TGTGCCAGTAGTATCGGACAGGGGCTGACCGGGGAGCTGTTTTTT.

The gene calls are TRBV7-9 and TRBJ2-2; the D gene is possibly TRBD2 (5 bases). The CDR3 is made up of 16 amino acids. From germline, CDR1 is SEHNR and CDR2 FQNEAQ (reference sequence). Trimming removed 1 base from V and 3 bases from J, with 12 bases in between. The CDR3 DNA reads as TGTGCCAGCAGCTTAGGTAGCGCCGGGGACACCGGGGAGCTGTTTTTT. This translates into CASSLGSAGDTGELFF.

The rearrangement joins TRBV5-1 to TRBJ1-3; D uncertain. The germline V and J ends were trimmed by 3 bases and 0 bases, with 13 bases remaining between them. This CDR3 has 16 amino acids. CDR1 SGHRS and CDR2 YFSETQ come from the germline V gene. For the CDR3, the DNA is TGCGCCAGCAGCTCAGGCGCGCAGAGCTCTGGAAACACCATATATTTT. Translating gives CASSSGAQSSGNTIYF.

J is TRBJ2-3 and V is TRBV5-1, with D possibly TRBD2 on 5 matching bases. The CDR3 spans 14 residues. Germline CDR1 SGHRS, CDR2 YFSETQ. V was shortened by 2 bases and J by 8 bases, with 15 bases between the two germline ends. This chain's CDR3 is CASSFGLAKGTQYF. DNA of the CDR3: TGCGCCAGCAGCTTCGGCCTAGCCAAGGGTACGCAGTATTTT.